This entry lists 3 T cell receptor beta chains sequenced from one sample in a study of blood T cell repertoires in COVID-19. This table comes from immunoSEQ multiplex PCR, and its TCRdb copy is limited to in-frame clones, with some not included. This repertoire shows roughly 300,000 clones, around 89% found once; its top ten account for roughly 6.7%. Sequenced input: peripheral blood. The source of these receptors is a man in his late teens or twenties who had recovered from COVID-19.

CDR3 sequence (DNA): TGTGCCAGCAGCACAGTGGCCTTCTCCTACAATGAGCAGTTCTTC. This encodes CASSTVAFSYNEQFF. The chain couples TRBV6-5 to TRBJ2-1; no definite D call. The CDR3 totals 15 residues. Germline CDR1 MNHEY, CDR2 SVGAGI. V dropped 6 bases and J dropped 0 bases, with 12 bases sitting between them.

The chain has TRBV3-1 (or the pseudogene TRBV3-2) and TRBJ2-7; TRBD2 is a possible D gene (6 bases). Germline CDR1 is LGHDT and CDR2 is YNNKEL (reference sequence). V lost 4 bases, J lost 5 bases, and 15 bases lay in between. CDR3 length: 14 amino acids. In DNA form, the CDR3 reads TGTGCCAGCAGCCCCCGACTAGTTCCCAACGAGCAGTACTTC. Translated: CASSPRLVPNEQYF.

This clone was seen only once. CDR3 DNA sequence: TGCGCCAGCAGCCTGACTAGCGGGAGTCGTAATGAGCAGTTCTTC. Amino acids: CASSLTSGSRNEQFF. The chain is built from TRBV5-1 and TRBJ2-1; 12 nucleotides match TRBD2. The trim removed 4 bases at V and 7 bases at J, leaving 6 bases unmatched. The CDR3 has 15 residues. CDR1 and CDR2 from the germline V gene are SGHRS and YFSETQ.